Below are 19 T cell receptor beta chains sequenced from a single sample in a study of T cell changes during pregnancy in multiple sclerosis. This table comes from immunoSEQ multiplex PCR, and its TCRdb copy is limited to in-frame clones, with some not included. The sample consists of some 28,000 clones, around 88% of them appearing once. Sequences were derived from CD4+ T cells from peripheral blood mononuclear cells, sampled in the first trimester of pregnancy. These receptor sequences come from a female donor in good health, enrolled as a control in a pregnancy study.

Details on this clone: One junction end disagrees with the germline gene, perhaps due to a read error. The gene calls are TRBV5-4 and TRBJ2-7, with 7 bases lining up with TRBD1. Germline CDR1 SGHNT, CDR2 YYREEE (reference sequence). The CDR3 is 14 amino acids. CDR3 loop: CASSLDRRQYEQYF. The CDR3 nucleotides are TGTGCCAGCAGTTTGGACAGGCGGCAGTATGAGCAGTACTTC.

This clone has just one count. The chain couples TRBV5-1 to TRBJ2-1; 8 bases map to TRBD2. The germline V gene encodes CDR1 SGHRS and CDR2 YFSETQ. Trimming took 0 bases from V and 12 from J; bases not matched to a gene: 8. The CDR3 has 14 residues. The CDR3 DNA reads TGCGCCAGCAGCTTGGAGGGTAGCGGGGCTTGGCAGTTCTTC. Residues: CASSLEGSGAWQFF.

The chain employs TRBV9 and TRBJ2-2; no reliable D call. Germline V gene lookup returns CDR1 SGDLS and CDR2 YYNGEE. Deletions cut 4 bases from V and 0 bases from J, with 7 bases between. The CDR3 is 14 amino acids. CDR3 sequence (DNA): TGTGCCAGCAGCTCCTCCCCGAACACCGGGGAGCTGTTTTTT. This codes for CASSSSPNTGELFF.

The V and J genes are TRBV23-1 and TRBJ1-2; 8 bases map to TRBD1. TRBV23-1 counts as an open reading frame of uncertain function. V shed 10 bases, J shed 8 bases, and the junction held 12 bases outside the gene matches. The CDR3 extends over 13 amino acids. CDR3 in amino acids: CATWQGARRGYTF. The CDR3 DNA is TGCGCCACCTGGCAGGGGGCTAGGAGGGGCTACACCTTC.

This clone occurred a few times. This chain joins TRBV28 and TRBJ1-1; no definite D call. Germline V gives CDR1 MDHEN, CDR2 SYDVKM. This CDR3 is 12 amino acids long. Trimming took off 7 bases at V and 0 bases at J, with 6 bases between the two ends. CDR3 DNA: TGTGCCAGCAAGAGCGTGAACACTGAAGCTTTCTTT. Its translation: CASKSVNTEAFF.

The gene calls are TRBV7-9 and TRBJ1-3, with D perhaps matching TRBD1 (5 bases). The CDR3 is made up of 14 amino acids. The germline CDR1 and CDR2 sequences are SEHNR and FQNEAQ (reference sequence). V was cut by 5 bases and J by 10 bases, with 18 bases left in between. The CDR3 loop is CASSEVDRGKTIYF. The CDR3 nucleotides are TGTGCCAGCAGCGAAGTGGACCGGGGGAAAACCATATATTTT.

The chain couples TRBV10-3 to TRBJ1-2; no clear D gene. The CDR3 consists of 13 residues. Germline assignment: CDR1 ENHRY and CDR2 SYGVKD. The V gene lost 3 bases and the J gene lost 8 bases, with 13 bases spanning the gap. CDR3 in amino acids: CAISELGTGGYTF. In DNA, the CDR3 is TGTGCCATCAGTGAACTTGGCACCGGGGGCTACACCTTC.

The chain recombines TRBV4-1 with TRBJ2-4, with TRBD1 as a possible D gene (6 bases). V lost 1 base and J 0 bases, leaving 13 bases between the germline ends. The CDR3 length is 17 residues. Germline lookup yields CDR1 MGHRA and CDR2 YSYEKL. This CDR3 is CASSQVAGALAKNIQYF. CDR3 nucleotide sequence: TGCGCCAGCAGCCAAGTGGCAGGGGCCCTAGCCAAAAACATTCAGTACTTC.

DNA for the CDR3: TGTGCCAGTAGTCTCAGGGCCTCCCCCTTTAGCAATCAGCCCCAGCATTTT. Its translation: CASSLRASPFSNQPQHF. The rearrangement joins TRBV19 to TRBJ1-5; D may be TRBD1 (5 bases). The CDR3 length is 17 residues. Germline CDR1 reads LNHDA; CDR2 reads SQIVND (reference sequence). Trimming stripped 5 bases from V and 0 bases from J, with 17 bases between.

The V gene is TRBV28, the J gene TRBJ2-7, with 7 bases identical to TRBD1. Trimming removed 5 bases from V and 3 bases from J; junction bases left unmatched: 13. The CDR3 runs 16 residues. In germline, CDR1 is MDHEN, CDR2 SYDVKM. For the CDR3, the DNA is TGTGCCAGCAGTCCCGAGACAGGGTTCAGGTACTACGAGCAGTACTTC. Amino acid sequence: CASSPETGFRYYEQYF.

V is TRBV28 and J is TRBJ2-1; 8 positions agree with TRBD1. V lost 6 bases, J lost 4 bases, and 11 bases stayed unmatched. The CDR3 sequence is 16 residues long. From germline, CDR1 is MDHEN and CDR2 SYDVKM. Here the CDR3 reads CASRPGWGQAYNEQFF. In DNA form, the CDR3 reads TGTGCCAGCAGGCCCGGATGGGGACAGGCATACAATGAGCAGTTCTTC.

The chain recombines TRBV11-1 with TRBJ1-5; 7 positions match TRBD1. The V and J ends lost 3 bases and 1 base, in that order; junction bases with no gene match: 3. The CDR3 covers 15 residues. Looked up from germline, CDR1 is SGHAT and CDR2 is FQDESV (reference sequence). The CDR3: CASSLGRGSNQPQHF. The CDR3 DNA follows: TGTGCCAGCAGCTTGGGCAGGGGGAGCAATCAGCCCCAGCATTTT.

This chain joins TRBV7-2 and TRBJ2-1, with a possible D match to TRBD1 (6 bases). The length of the CDR3 is 14 residues. The germline V gene has CDR1 SGHTA and CDR2 FQGNSA. Trimming cost V 3 bases and J 5 bases, with 11 bases left between them. The CDR3 coding sequence is TGTGCCAGCAGCTTCCCTACAGGGAACAATGAGCAGTTCTTC. It codes for CASSFPTGNNEQFF.

This chain connects TRBV6-1 to TRBJ2-4; 8 bases align to TRBD1. V lost 3 bases and J lost 1; bases outside the gene matches: 5. Germline CDR1 reads MNHNS; CDR2 reads SASEGT. The length of the CDR3 is 16 residues. Here the CDR3 DNA reads TGTGCCAGCAGTGAGCAGGGGGCCATGGCCAAAAACATTCAGTACTTC. Protein product: CASSEQGAMAKNIQYF.

The chain links TRBV7-3 to TRBJ2-3, with D maybe TRBD2 (6 bases). With 2 bases removed from V and 8 bases from J, the gap between germline ends came to 14 bases. This CDR3 contains 14 residues. The germline gives CDR1 SGHTA, CDR2 FQGTGA. The CDR3 here is CASSLVAAEGTQYF. As DNA, the CDR3 is TGTGCCAGCAGCTTAGTGGCCGCGGAGGGTACGCAGTATTTT. The variable domain in full, completed from reference TRBV7-3 and TRBJ2-3, reads GAGVSQTPSNKVTEKGKYVELRCDPISGHTALYWYRQSLGQGPEFLIYFQGTGAADDSGLPNDRFFAVRPEGSVSTLKIQRTERGDSAVYLCASSLVAAEGTQYFGPGTRLTVL.

As regards this clone: One end of the junction fails to match germline, which may point to a read error. The rearrangement links TRBV20-1 to TRBJ1-1; D may be TRBD1 (5 bases). The CDR3 totals 9 residues. Germline V CDR1 and CDR2: DFQATT, SNEGSKA (reference sequence). The CDR3 sequence: CSARRTYSF. Written as DNA, the CDR3 is TGCAGTGCTAGAAGGACATATTCCTTT.

This rearrangement joins TRBV1 to TRBJ2-1; TRBD1, the table's D call, lacks a check against the DNA. TRBV1 is a known pseudogene. This CDR3 spans 16 amino acids. DNA of the CDR3: TGCACCAGCAGCCAAGATTGGGACAGGGGGCTTGGTGAGCAGTTCTTC. Its protein is CTSSQDWDRGLGEQFF.

The rearrangement links TRBV7-9 to TRBJ2-1, with D uncertain. The CDR3 runs 15 residues. CDR1 is SEHNR and CDR2 is FQNEAQ in the germline V gene (reference sequence). V lost 3 bases to trimming and J lost 2 bases, with 11 bases between them. The CDR3 spells CASSFRPRPYNEQFF. The DNA of the CDR3 is TGTGCCAGCAGCTTTAGGCCCAGGCCCTACAATGAGCAGTTCTTC.

The chain employs TRBV7-2 and TRBJ1-6; D uncertain. CDR1 is SGHTA, CDR2 FQGNSA, per germline. Trimming removed 6 bases at V and 9 bases at J, with 18 bases between. This CDR3 contains 15 residues. CDR3: CASRVGSRSGSPLHF. The CDR3 coding sequence is TGTGCCAGCAGAGTCGGTAGTCGATCGGGTTCACCCCTCCACTTT. Combining the CDR3 with reference TRBV7-2 and TRBJ1-6 gives the whole variable domain GAGVSQSPSNKVTEKGKDVELRCDPISGHTALYWYRQSLGQGLEFLIYFQGNSAPDKSGLPSDRFSAERTGGSVSTLTIQRTQQEDSAVYLCASRVGSRSGSPLHFGNGTRLTVT.